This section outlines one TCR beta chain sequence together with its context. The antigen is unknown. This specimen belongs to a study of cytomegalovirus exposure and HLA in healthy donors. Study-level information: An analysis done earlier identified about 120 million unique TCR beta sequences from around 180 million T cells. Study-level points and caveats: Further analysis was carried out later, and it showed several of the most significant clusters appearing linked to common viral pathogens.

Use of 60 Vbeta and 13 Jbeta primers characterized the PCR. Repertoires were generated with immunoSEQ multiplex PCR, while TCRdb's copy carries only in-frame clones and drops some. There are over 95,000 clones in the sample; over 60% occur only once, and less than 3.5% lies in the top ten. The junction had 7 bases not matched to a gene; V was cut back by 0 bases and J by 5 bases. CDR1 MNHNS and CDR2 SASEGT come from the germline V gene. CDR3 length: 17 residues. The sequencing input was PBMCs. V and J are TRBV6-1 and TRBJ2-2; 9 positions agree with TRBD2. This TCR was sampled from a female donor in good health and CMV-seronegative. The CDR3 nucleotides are TGTGCCAGCAGTGAAGCAGCCCTAGCGGGGAGGACCGGGGAGCTGTTTTTT. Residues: CASSEAALAGRTGELFF.